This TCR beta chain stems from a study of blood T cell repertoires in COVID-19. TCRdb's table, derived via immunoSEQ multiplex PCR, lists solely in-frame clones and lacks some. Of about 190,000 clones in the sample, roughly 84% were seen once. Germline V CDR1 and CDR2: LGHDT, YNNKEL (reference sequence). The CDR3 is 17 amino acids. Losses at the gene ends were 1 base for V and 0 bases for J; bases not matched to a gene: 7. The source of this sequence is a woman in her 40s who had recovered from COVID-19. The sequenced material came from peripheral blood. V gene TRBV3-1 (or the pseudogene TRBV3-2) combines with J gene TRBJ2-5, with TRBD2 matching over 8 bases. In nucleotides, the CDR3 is TGTGCCAGCAGCCAAGGGTTAGCGGGACCCTACCAAGAGACCCAGTACTTC. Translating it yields CASSQGLAGPYQETQYF.